A single T cell receptor (beta chain) is shown here with its context. The sample comes from a study of blood T cell repertoires in COVID-19. At the level of the study: The study drew acute and convalescent COVID-19 samples from the United States, Italy and Spain. PBMCs, B-cell-depleted T cells, or T cells were the source of the cDNA or gDNA that made up the material.

The Seattle patients joined while their infection was active and were tracked longitudinally afterward. Profiling relied on immunoSEQ multiplex PCR, and the TCRdb table lists in-frame clones only, not all of them. The table has 130,000 or so clones, 84% seen once. The sequence was collected from a man aged 25-40 years with COVID-19, enrolled during active disease. Source material: peripheral blood.

CDR3 residues: CASSSTGGYNSPLHF. As DNA, the CDR3 is TGTGCCAGCAGTTCGACAGGGGGCTATAATTCACCCCTCCACTTT. V gene TRBV28 combines with J gene TRBJ1-6, with 9 positions matching TRBD1. The germline gives CDR1 MDHEN, CDR2 SYDVKM. CDR3 length: 15 residues. The junction had 1 base not matched to a gene; V was cut back by 4 bases and J by 3 bases.